Listed below are T cell receptor beta chains from one sample, sequenced in a study of Tregs in tolerant kidney transplant recipients. TCRdb's copy holds only in-frame clones and misses some; the assay was immunoSEQ multiplex PCR. The data hold fewer than 45,000 clones, with nearly 97% observed a single time. No antigen has been identified for these receptors. Source material: Tregs from blood cultured with allogeneic cells. The receptors originated from a human donor in good health. The CDR3 runs from the conserved cysteine through the conserved F or W. The order of the fields is D gene, clone size, J gene, V gene, CDR3 protein, CDR3 DNA. The D gene is left open where the match is weak. Part of the rows lack a size; the others show once, few, many or a class for expanded clones.

d_call: .; clone_size: .; j_call: TRBJ1-1; v_call: TRBV18; cdr3_aa: CASSPFNTQMNTEAFF; cdr3_nt: TGTGCCAGCTCACCATTTAACACCCAAATGAACACTGAAGCTTTCTTT
d_call: .; clone_size: .; j_call: TRBJ2-7; v_call: TRBV28; cdr3_aa: CASSLLGLYEQYF; cdr3_nt: TGTGCCAGCAGTTTGTTGGGTCTCTACGAGCAGTACTTC
d_call: .; clone_size: .; j_call: TRBJ1-1; v_call: TRBV10-2; cdr3_aa: CASKGRSNTEAFF; cdr3_nt: TGCGCCAGCAAAGGGCGAAGTAACACTGAAGCTTTCTTT
d_call: .; clone_size: once; j_call: TRBJ2-5; v_call: TRBV7-9; cdr3_aa: CASSFSGQETQYF; cdr3_nt: TGTGCCAGCAGCTTTAGCGGCCAAGAGACCCAGTACTTC
d_call: .; clone_size: once; j_call: TRBJ2-7; v_call: TRBV2; cdr3_aa: CASSGFYEQYF; cdr3_nt: TGTGCCAGCAGTGGATTCTACGAGCAGTACTTC
d_call: .; clone_size: .; j_call: TRBJ2-7; v_call: TRBV30; cdr3_aa: CAWSVRGGTYEQYF; cdr3_nt: TGTGCCTGGAGTGTACGGGGCGGAACCTACGAGCAGTACTTC
d_call: .; clone_size: .; j_call: TRBJ2-7; v_call: TRBV7-2; cdr3_aa: CASSLEGAQWGYEQYF; cdr3_nt: TGTGCCAGCAGCTTAGAAGGGGCACAGTGGGGCTACGAGCAGTACTTC
d_call: .; clone_size: .; j_call: TRBJ1-5; v_call: TRBV7-9; cdr3_aa: CASSQDEQGGNQPQHF; cdr3_nt: TGTGCCAGCAGCCAAGATGAACAGGGTGGCAATCAGCCCCAGCATTTT
d_call: .; clone_size: .; j_call: TRBJ2-5; v_call: TRBV5-1; cdr3_aa: CASALPAETQYF; cdr3_nt: TGCGCCAGCGCCCTCCCCGCGGAGACCCAGTACTTC
d_call: .; clone_size: once; j_call: TRBJ2-5; v_call: TRBV18; cdr3_aa: CASSPRTEQETQYF; cdr3_nt: TGTGCCAGCTCACCCCGGACAGAACAAGAGACCCAGTACTTC
d_call: .; clone_size: once; j_call: TRBJ1-1; v_call: TRBV21-1; cdr3_aa: CASSKAPSETGHTEAFF; cdr3_nt: TGTGCCAGCAGCAAAGCACCAAGCGAGACAGGGCACACTGAAGCTTTCTTT
d_call: .; clone_size: .; j_call: TRBJ1-3; v_call: TRBV6-5; cdr3_aa: CASSLDISGNTIYF; cdr3_nt: TGTGCCAGCAGCCTGGACATCTCTGGAAACACCATATATTTT
d_call: .; clone_size: .; j_call: TRBJ2-7; v_call: TRBV5-5; cdr3_aa: CASRRGDEQYF; cdr3_nt: TGTGCCAGCCGCCGGGGCGACGAGCAGTACTTC
d_call: .; clone_size: .; j_call: TRBJ1-4; v_call: TRBV11-2; cdr3_aa: CASSPRGFNEKLFF; cdr3_nt: TGTGCCAGCAGCCCCCGAGGTTTTAATGAAAAACTGTTTTTT
d_call: .; clone_size: .; j_call: TRBJ2-4; v_call: TRBV6-6; cdr3_aa: CASSYSDSKNIQYF; cdr3_nt: TGTGCCAGCAGTTACTCAGACTCCAAAAACATTCAGTACTTC
d_call: .; clone_size: .; j_call: TRBJ2-1; v_call: TRBV6-1; cdr3_aa: CASSWSGQSYNEQFF; cdr3_nt: TGTGCCAGCAGTTGGAGCGGGCAGTCCTACAATGAGCAGTTCTTC
d_call: TRBD1; clone_size: .; j_call: TRBJ1-1; v_call: TRBV5-4; cdr3_aa: CASSYRTGGEAFF; cdr3_nt: TGTGCCAGCAGTTACCGGACAGGGGGCGAAGCTTTCTTT
d_call: .; clone_size: .; j_call: TRBJ2-3; v_call: TRBV18; cdr3_aa: CASSPYRGLSTDTQYF; cdr3_nt: TGTGCCAGCTCACCATATCGAGGGTTGAGCACAGATACGCAGTATTTT
d_call: .; clone_size: once; j_call: TRBJ1-4; v_call: TRBV7-6; cdr3_aa: CASSLMGREKLFF; cdr3_nt: TGTGCCAGCAGCTTAATGGGGCGTGAAAAACTGTTTTTT
d_call: TRBD1; clone_size: .; j_call: TRBJ1-6; v_call: TRBV25-1; cdr3_aa: CASRGQGVNSPLHF; cdr3_nt: TGTGCCAGCAGGGGACAGGGGGTTAATTCACCCCTCCACTTT
d_call: .; clone_size: .; j_call: TRBJ2-3; v_call: TRBV5-1; cdr3_aa: CASRDGPTTDTQYF; cdr3_nt: TGCGCCAGCCGGGATGGGCCCACCACAGATACGCAGTATTTT
d_call: TRBD1; clone_size: .; j_call: TRBJ1-6; v_call: TRBV19; cdr3_aa: CASSTRDSNSPLHF; cdr3_nt: TGTGCCAGTAGTACCCGGGACAGTAATTCACCCCTCCACTTT
d_call: .; clone_size: .; j_call: TRBJ2-4; v_call: TRBV19; cdr3_aa: CASSIRGISDIQYF; cdr3_nt: TGTGCCAGTAGTATTCGAGGAATTTCGGACATTCAGTACTTC
d_call: TRBD1; clone_size: .; j_call: TRBJ1-6; v_call: TRBV10-3; cdr3_aa: CAAAGTGGRWLGSPLHF; cdr3_nt: TGTGCCGCCGCCGGGACAGGGGGCCGGTGGTTGGGATCACCCCTCCACTTT
d_call: .; clone_size: .; j_call: TRBJ1-2; v_call: TRBV18; cdr3_aa: CASSPWQGGYTF; cdr3_nt: TGTGCCAGCTCACCTTGGCAGGGGGGCTACACCTTC
d_call: .; clone_size: .; j_call: TRBJ2-5; v_call: TRBV7-9; cdr3_aa: CASRALASQETQYF; cdr3_nt: TGTGCCAGCAGGGCTTTGGCTAGCCAAGAGACCCAGTACTTC
d_call: .; clone_size: .; j_call: TRBJ1-6; v_call: TRBV9; cdr3_aa: CASAPQGNSPLHF; cdr3_nt: TGTGCCAGCGCCCCCCAGGGCAATTCACCCCTCCACTTT
d_call: .; clone_size: .; j_call: TRBJ1-5; v_call: TRBV5-1; cdr3_aa: CASSLGTVGQPQHF; cdr3_nt: TGCGCCAGCAGCTTGGGAACAGTGGGTCAGCCCCAGCATTTT
d_call: .; clone_size: .; j_call: TRBJ1-2; v_call: TRBV27; cdr3_aa: CASSLTGGYGYTF; cdr3_nt: TGTGCCAGCAGTCTCACGGGCGGCTATGGCTACACCTTC
d_call: .; clone_size: once; j_call: TRBJ1-1; v_call: TRBV5-1; cdr3_aa: CASSLLGAGHTEAFF; cdr3_nt: TGCGCCAGCAGCTTGCTGGGGGCCGGGCACACTGAAGCTTTCTTT
d_call: .; clone_size: .; j_call: TRBJ1-1; v_call: TRBV10-1; cdr3_aa: CASSAGMNTEAFF; cdr3_nt: TGCGCCAGCAGTGCAGGGATGAACACTGAAGCTTTCTTT
d_call: .; clone_size: .; j_call: TRBJ2-7; v_call: TRBV6-6; cdr3_aa: CASSYLRGGGHEQYF; cdr3_nt: TGTGCCAGCAGTTACCTTAGGGGTGGAGGCCACGAGCAGTACTTC
d_call: TRBD2; clone_size: .; j_call: TRBJ2-7; v_call: TRBV25-1; cdr3_aa: CASSPSGGTPYEQYF; cdr3_nt: TGTGCCAGCAGTCCTAGCGGGGGGACCCCCTACGAGCAGTACTTC
d_call: TRBD1; clone_size: .; j_call: TRBJ1-5; v_call: TRBV9; cdr3_aa: CASSAGQGYGPQHF; cdr3_nt: TGTGCCAGCAGCGCAGGACAGGGGTATGGGCCCCAGCATTTT
d_call: .; clone_size: .; j_call: TRBJ1-1; v_call: TRBV18; cdr3_aa: CASSLAGAVTEAFF; cdr3_nt: TGTGCCAGCTCACTAGCCGGGGCGGTCACTGAAGCTTTCTTT
d_call: .; clone_size: .; j_call: TRBJ1-5; v_call: TRBV10-1; cdr3_aa: CASKGPDSNQPQHF; cdr3_nt: TGCGCCAGCAAAGGGCCTGATAGCAATCAGCCCCAGCATTTT
d_call: .; clone_size: .; j_call: TRBJ1-5; v_call: TRBV6-5; cdr3_aa: CASSYDVSGSQPQHF; cdr3_nt: TGTGCCAGCAGTTACGACGTTTCAGGAAGCCAGCCCCAGCATTTT
d_call: .; clone_size: .; j_call: TRBJ2-2; v_call: TRBV12-1; cdr3_aa: CASSFAPERLAGENTGELFF; cdr3_nt: TGTGCCAGCAGCTTTGCGCCAGAGAGGCTAGCGGGGGAGAACACCGGGGAGCTGTTTTTT
d_call: .; clone_size: .; j_call: TRBJ1-5; v_call: TRBV6-5; cdr3_aa: CASSYFAGANQPQHF; cdr3_nt: TGTGCCAGCAGTTACTTTGCAGGGGCAAATCAGCCCCAGCATTTT
d_call: .; clone_size: .; j_call: TRBJ2-7; v_call: TRBV19; cdr3_aa: CASSIGAAGITYEQYF; cdr3_nt: TGTGCCAGTAGTATAGGGGCGGCAGGGATTACCTACGAGCAGTACTTC
d_call: TRBD1; clone_size: .; j_call: TRBJ1-1; v_call: TRBV7-2; cdr3_aa: CASRSHVTIRGTEAFF; cdr3_nt: TGTGCCAGCAGATCCCATGTTACGATCAGGGGGACTGAAGCTTTCTTT
d_call: TRBD2; clone_size: .; j_call: TRBJ2-7; v_call: TRBV6-5; cdr3_aa: CASSTGLATTSEQYF; cdr3_nt: TGTGCCAGCAGTACCGGACTAGCGACGACTAGTGAGCAGTACTTC
d_call: TRBD2; clone_size: .; j_call: TRBJ2-5; v_call: TRBV29-1; cdr3_aa: CSVTGTSVQETQYF; cdr3_nt: TGCAGCGTTACCGGGACTAGCGTCCAAGAGACCCAGTACTTC
d_call: .; clone_size: .; j_call: TRBJ1-6; v_call: TRBV5-1; cdr3_aa: CASSLAGGNSPLHF; cdr3_nt: TGCGCCAGCAGCTTGGCCGGGGGAAACTCACCCCTCCACTTT
d_call: TRBD2; clone_size: .; j_call: TRBJ2-7; v_call: TRBV7-9; cdr3_aa: CASSLGGFGEQYF; cdr3_nt: TGTGCCAGCAGCCTCGGGGGGTTCGGTGAGCAGTACTTC
d_call: .; clone_size: .; j_call: TRBJ1-1; v_call: TRBV11-3; cdr3_aa: CASSPGPGEAFF; cdr3_nt: TGTGCCAGCAGCCCCGGACCGGGTGAAGCTTTCTTT
d_call: .; clone_size: .; j_call: TRBJ2-7; v_call: TRBV5-1; cdr3_aa: CASKEWRRHEQYF; cdr3_nt: TGTGCCAGCAAGGAGTGGCGGAGGCACGAGCAGTACTTC
d_call: TRBD1; clone_size: .; j_call: TRBJ2-6; v_call: TRBV5-5; cdr3_aa: CASSPSSWTGPSSGANVLTF; cdr3_nt: TGTGCCAGCAGCCCCTCAAGTTGGACAGGTCCTAGCTCTGGGGCCAACGTCCTGACTTTC
d_call: TRBD2; clone_size: .; j_call: TRBJ2-1; v_call: TRBV7-2; cdr3_aa: CASSPGLVYNEQFF; cdr3_nt: TGTGCCAGCAGCCCGGGACTAGTGTACAATGAGCAGTTCTTC
d_call: TRBD1; clone_size: once; j_call: TRBJ1-2; v_call: TRBV6-1; cdr3_aa: CATSQGHGYGYTF; cdr3_nt: TGTGCCACCTCACAGGGGCACGGCTATGGCTACACCTTC
d_call: .; clone_size: once; j_call: TRBJ1-4; v_call: TRBV6-1; cdr3_aa: CASSEGGSGTNEKLFF; cdr3_nt: TGTGCCAGCAGTGAAGGGGGCAGCGGGACTAATGAAAAACTGTTTTTT
d_call: .; clone_size: .; j_call: TRBJ2-7; v_call: TRBV21-1; cdr3_aa: CASSRDRTPYEQYF; cdr3_nt: TGTGCCAGCAGCAGGGACAGGACACCCTACGAGCAGTACTTC
d_call: .; clone_size: .; j_call: TRBJ2-3; v_call: TRBV7-8; cdr3_aa: CASGGRSGTDTQYF; cdr3_nt: TGTGCCAGCGGGGGCCGGAGCGGTACAGATACGCAGTATTTT
d_call: .; clone_size: .; j_call: TRBJ1-6; v_call: TRBV10-3; cdr3_aa: CAISEQGNNSPLHF; cdr3_nt: TGTGCCATCAGTGAACAGGGTAACAATTCACCCCTCCACTTT
d_call: .; clone_size: .; j_call: TRBJ2-3; v_call: TRBV10-2; cdr3_aa: CASRDSVDTQYF; cdr3_nt: TGCGCCAGCAGGGATTCGGTAGATACGCAGTATTTT
d_call: TRBD1; clone_size: once; j_call: TRBJ2-5; v_call: TRBV5-1; cdr3_aa: CASSPTGYLGSQYF; cdr3_nt: TGCGCCAGCAGCCCGACAGGGTATTTAGGGTCCCAGTACTTC
d_call: TRBD2; clone_size: once; j_call: TRBJ2-4; v_call: TRBV9; cdr3_aa: CASSTLAGGGKNIQYF; cdr3_nt: TGTGCCAGCAGCACTCTAGCGGGAGGCGGCAAAAACATTCAGTACTTC
d_call: TRBD2; clone_size: .; j_call: TRBJ2-3; v_call: TRBV29-1; cdr3_aa: CSVEPRGRTDTQYF; cdr3_nt: TGCAGCGTTGAACCGCGCGGGAGGACAGATACGCAGTATTTT
d_call: .; clone_size: .; j_call: TRBJ1-6; v_call: TRBV12-5; cdr3_aa: CASGFDRLDYNSPLHF; cdr3_nt: TGTGCTAGTGGTTTTGACCGGCTTGACTATAATTCACCCCTCCACTTT